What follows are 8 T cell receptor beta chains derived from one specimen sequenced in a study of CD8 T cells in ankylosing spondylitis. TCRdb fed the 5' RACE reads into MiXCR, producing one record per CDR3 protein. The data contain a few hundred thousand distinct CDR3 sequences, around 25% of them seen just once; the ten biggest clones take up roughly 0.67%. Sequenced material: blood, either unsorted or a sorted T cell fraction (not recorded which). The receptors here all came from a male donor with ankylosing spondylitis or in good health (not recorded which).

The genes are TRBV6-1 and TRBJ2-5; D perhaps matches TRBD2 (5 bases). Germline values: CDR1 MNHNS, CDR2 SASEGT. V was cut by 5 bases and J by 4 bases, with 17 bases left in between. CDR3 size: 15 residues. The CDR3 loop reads CASSPPSQAGETQYF. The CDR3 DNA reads TGTGCCAGCAGTCCCCCGAGCCAGGCGGGAGAGACCCAGTACTTC.

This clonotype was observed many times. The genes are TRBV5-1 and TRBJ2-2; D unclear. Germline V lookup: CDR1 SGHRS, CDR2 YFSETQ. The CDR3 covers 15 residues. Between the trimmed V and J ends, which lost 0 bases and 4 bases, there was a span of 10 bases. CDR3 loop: CASSLVPRGTGELFF. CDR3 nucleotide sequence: TGCGCCAGCAGCTTGGTTCCTCGAGGCACCGGGGAGCTGTTTTTT.

The CDR3 DNA sequence: TGTGCCAGCAGTTTTGGGGAGAGAGGGGCCAACGTCCTGACTTTC. It translates to CASSFGERGANVLTF. The J gene is TRBJ2-6, the V gene TRBV27; weak D call: TRBD2 (5 bases). The germline V gene has CDR1 MNHEY and CDR2 SMNVEV (reference sequence). Deletions cut 3 bases from V and 4 bases from J, with 10 bases between. This CDR3 is 15 amino acids long. The full variable domain, its missing parts supplied by reference TRBV27 and TRBJ2-6, is EAQVTQNPRYLITVTGKKLTVTCSQNMNHEYMSWYRQDPGLGLRQIYYSMNVEVTDKGDVPEGYKVSRKEKRNFPLILESPSPNQTSLYFCASSFGERGANVLTFGAGSRLTVL.

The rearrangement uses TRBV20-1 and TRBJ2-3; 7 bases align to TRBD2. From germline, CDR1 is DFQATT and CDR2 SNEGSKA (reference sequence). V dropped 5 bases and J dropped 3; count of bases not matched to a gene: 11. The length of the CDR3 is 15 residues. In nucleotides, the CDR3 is TGCAGTGCTCCGAGGGGAGCGGGGATTACAGATACGCAGTATTTT. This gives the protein CSAPRGAGITDTQYF.

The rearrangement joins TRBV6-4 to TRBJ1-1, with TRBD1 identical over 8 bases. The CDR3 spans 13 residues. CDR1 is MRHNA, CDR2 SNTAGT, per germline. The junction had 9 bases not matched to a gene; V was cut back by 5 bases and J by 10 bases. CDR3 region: CASSPTGGSVAFF. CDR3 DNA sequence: TGTGCCAGCAGTCCTACAGGGGGAAGTGTAGCTTTCTTT.

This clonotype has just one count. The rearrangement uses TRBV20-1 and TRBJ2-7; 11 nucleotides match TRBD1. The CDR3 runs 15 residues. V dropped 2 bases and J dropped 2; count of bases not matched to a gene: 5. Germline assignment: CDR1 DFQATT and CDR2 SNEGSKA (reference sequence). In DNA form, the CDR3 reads TGCAGTGCTAGAAGTCCGGGACAGGGGGCCTACGAGCAGTACTTC. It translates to CSARSPGQGAYEQYF.

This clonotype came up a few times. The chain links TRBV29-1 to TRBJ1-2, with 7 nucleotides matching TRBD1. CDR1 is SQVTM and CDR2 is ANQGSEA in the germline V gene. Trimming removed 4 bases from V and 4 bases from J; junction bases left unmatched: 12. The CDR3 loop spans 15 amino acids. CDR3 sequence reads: CSVGIGGGSSYGYTF. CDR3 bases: TGCAGCGTTGGGATAGGAGGGGGCTCGAGCTATGGCTACACCTTC.

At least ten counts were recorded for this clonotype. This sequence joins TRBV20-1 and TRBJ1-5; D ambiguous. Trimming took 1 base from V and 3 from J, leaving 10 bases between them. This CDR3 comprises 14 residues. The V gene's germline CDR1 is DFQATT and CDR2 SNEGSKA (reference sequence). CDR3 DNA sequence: TGCAGTGCTAGAGTAACGTTAGTCAATCAGCCCCAGCATTTT. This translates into CSARVTLVNQPQHF.